A selection of T cell receptor beta chains follows, all from one sample in a study of cytomegalovirus exposure and HLA in healthy donors. TCRdb's copy holds only in-frame clones and misses some; the assay was immunoSEQ multiplex PCR. This sample contains approximately 58,000 clones. The specimen was PBMCs. These receptors originate from a woman aged 45 to 65 in good health and CMV-seropositive. CDR3s include the opening cysteine and the closing phenylalanine or tryptophan. The D gene is left open where the match is weak.

TRBJ2-1	TRBV5-1	TRBD2	TGCGCCAGCAGCCCCGGGGGGGCTAACAATGAGCAGTTCTTC	CASSPGGANNEQFF
TRBJ1-2	TRBV7-9	.	TGTGCCAGCAGCGCCGACGGCCGGGTCTATGGCTACACCTTC	CASSADGRVYGYTF
TRBJ2-7	TRBV27	.	TGTGCCAGCAGTTTATCCCCACCGGGGGACTCCTACGAGCAGTACTTC	CASSLSPPGDSYEQYF
TRBJ2-5	TRBV30	TRBD2	TGTGCCTGGAGTTTGGGACTAGCGGGGGGGCCTGTGACCCAGTACTTC	CAWSLGLAGGPVTQYF
TRBJ1-2	TRBV7-2	TRBD1	TGTGCCAGCAGCTCAGGACAGGGGATTGGGGACTATGGCTACACCTTC	CASSSGQGIGDYGYTF
TRBJ2-7	TRBV2	.	TGTGCCAGCACCGTGCTGAGCTCCTACGAGCAGTACTTC	CASTVLSSYEQYF
TRBJ2-3	TRBV28	TRBD2	TGTGCCAGCAGCCTGGATAGGGCGGGGGGCACAGATACGCAGTATTTT	CASSLDRAGGTDTQYF
TRBJ1-5	TRBV19	TRBD1	TGTGCCAGTGACAGGGGCGCGGGGTATAGCAATCAGCCCCAGCATTTT	CASDRGAGYSNQPQHF
TRBJ2-7	TRBV6-1	TRBD2	TGTGCCAGCAGGCCTAGCGGTAGCGCCTACGAGCAGTACTTC	CASRPSGSAYEQYF
TRBJ2-7	TRBV6-6	.	TGTGCCAGCAGTTCCCGGGACATCTCCTACGAGCAGTACTTC	CASSSRDISYEQYF
TRBJ1-1	TRBV5-4	TRBD1	TGTGCCAGCAGCTACAGGGGGGGGAACACTGAAGCTTTCTTT	CASSYRGGNTEAFF
TRBJ1-3	TRBV28	.	TGTGCCAGCAGTTTTACTGGAAACACCATATATTTT	CASSFTGNTIYF
TRBJ1-2	TRBV6-5	.	TGTGCCAGCAGGGAACAGGGTGTGCCCTCCTACACCTTC	CASREQGVPSYTF
TRBJ2-7	TRBV5-1	TRBD2	TGCGCCAGCAGCTTTGGGGCGGGGGACTACGAGCAGTACTTC	CASSFGAGDYEQYF
TRBJ2-1	TRBV7-9	TRBD1	TGTGCCAGCAGCTTCACAGGGGATTGGGTCAATGAGCAGTTCTTC	CASSFTGDWVNEQFF
TRBJ1-2	TRBV18	TRBD1	TGTGCCAGCTCACAGGGACAGACTACAATACTTAACTATGGCTACACCTTC	CASSQGQTTILNYGYTF
TRBJ1-2	TRBV30	.	TGTGCCTGGAGTCCCGGTGGGGCAGCTAACTATGGCTACACCTTC	CAWSPGGAANYGYTF
TRBJ2-1	TRBV19	.	TGTGCCAGTAGCCCCTGGGGCGGTTACAATGAGCAGTTCTTC	CASSPWGGYNEQFF
TRBJ1-2	TRBV7-8	.	TGTGCCAGCAGCTTATATTATGGCTACACCTTC	CASSLYYGYTF
TRBJ1-2	TRBV4-3	.	TGCGCCAGCAGCCAGCAGACAGCTGACTATGGCTACACCTTC	CASSQQTADYGYTF
TRBJ2-1	TRBV5-6	TRBD2	TGTGCCAGCAGCTTCGACACCGGGACTAGCGGGAATGAGCAGTTCTTC	CASSFDTGTSGNEQFF
TRBJ1-2	TRBV9	.	TGTGCCAGCAGCGTAGTAGGAGGGACCTATGGCTACACCTTC	CASSVVGGTYGYTF
TRBJ1-5	TRBV19	TRBD1	TGTGCCAGTTCATCGACAGGGGGCAATCAGCCCCAGCATTTT	CASSSTGGNQPQHF
TRBJ2-2	TRBV30	.	TGTGCCTGGAGTGTCTCCGGGGAGCTGTTTTTT	CAWSVSGELFF
TRBJ1-2	TRBV29-1	.	TGCAGCGTTCAAGGAGGGAGATATGGCTACACCTTC	CSVQGGRYGYTF
TRBJ2-6	TRBV7-9	.	TGTGCCAGCGAGCGGACCGCTAGTTCCAACGTCCTGACTTTC	CASERTASSNVLTF
TRBJ1-4	TRBV30	.	TGTGCCTGGAGCCCTGTGTGGGGGGAACATGAAAAACTGTTTTTT	CAWSPVWGEHEKLFF
TRBJ2-1	TRBV7-2	.	TGTGCCAGCAGCTTACATTCGGGAGAACTAAATGAGCAGTTCTTC	CASSLHSGELNEQFF
TRBJ2-2	TRBV6-9	.	TGTGCCAGCAGCTTACAGGGAACCGGGGAGCTGTTTTTT	CASSLQGTGELFF
TRBJ1-4	TRBV5-5	.	TGTGCCAGCAGCCCCTTTGATGAAAAACTGTTTTTT	CASSPFDEKLFF
TRBJ2-7	TRBV6-1	.	TGTGCCAGCGTGATGGCAGGGGCCTACGAGCAGTACTTC	CASVMAGAYEQYF
TRBJ1-1	TRBV10-2	.	TGCGCCAGCAGTGACAGGCGGGGACGCACTGAAGCTTTCTTT	CASSDRRGRTEAFF
TRBJ2-7	TRBV7-9	.	TGTGCCAGCAGCTCTTTATTCGACAACTACGAGCAGTACTTC	CASSSLFDNYEQYF
TRBJ2-7	TRBV5-6	TRBD1	TGTGCCAGCACCTATGGACAGGGCGATTACGAGCAGTACTTC	CASTYGQGDYEQYF
TRBJ2-5	TRBV9	.	TGTGCCAGCAGCCCACAGGGGGGGCAGATCCAAGAGACCCAGTACTTC	CASSPQGGQIQETQYF
TRBJ1-1	TRBV21-1	.	TGTGCCAGCACCCAAAGCAAGATCAGGGCCCTGAACACTGAAGCTTTCTTT	CASTQSKIRALNTEAFF
TRBJ2-1	TRBV5-6	TRBD2	TGTGCCAGCAGCATCCCGGGAGGAGAGCAGTTCTTC	CASSIPGGEQFF
TRBJ1-3	TRBV27	.	TGTGCCAGCAGTCCCGGAGCCGGAAACACCATATATTTT	CASSPGAGNTIYF
TRBJ2-1	TRBV7-9	TRBD2	TGTGCCAGCGTGCTAGCGGGGAGGTACAATGAGCAGTTCTTC	CASVLAGRYNEQFF
TRBJ2-7	TRBV9	TRBD2	TGTGCCAGCAGCGTAGAAGCGGGGTTCTACGAGCAGTACTTC	CASSVEAGFYEQYF
TRBJ1-1	TRBV13	.	TGTGCCTTCAGCCAGGGAGGAGGATGGTTCCCTCAGAACACTGAAGCTTTCTTT	CAFSQGGGWFPQNTEAFF
TRBJ1-2	TRBV19	TRBD1	TGTGCCAGTAGCCTTACAGGGGTTGGCTACACCTTC	CASSLTGVGYTF
TRBJ1-1	TRBV30	.	TGTGCCTGGAGTCGTGACAGTGCAGCTTTCTTT	CAWSRDSAAFF
TRBJ2-2	TRBV7-8	TRBD2	TGTGCCAGCAGCTTTGGGCTAGCGGGCGCGAACACCGGGGAGCTGTTTTTT	CASSFGLAGANTGELFF
TRBJ1-2	TRBV4-1	.	TGCGCCAGCAGCCATCAATGGGGGGAAAGGGGCTACACCTTC	CASSHQWGERGYTF
TRBJ1-1	TRBV19	.	TGTGCCAGTAGTATAACCGGGACAAACACTGAAGCTTTCTTT	CASSITGTNTEAFF
TRBJ2-2	TRBV28	.	TGTGCCAGCAGTTTCGGGGGGCGCCCCGGGGAGCTGTTTTTT	CASSFGGRPGELFF
TRBJ2-7	TRBV2	TRBD1	TGTGCCAGCAGAATAGACAGGGGCTCCTACGAGCAGTACTTC	CASRIDRGSYEQYF
TRBJ2-1	TRBV5-8	TRBD1	TGTGCCAGCAGCCGGGGACAGGGATACAATGAGCAGTTCTTC	CASSRGQGYNEQFF
TRBJ1-5	TRBV6-5	TRBD1	TGTGCCAGCAGGCGGACAGGGAATCAGCCCCAGCATTTT	CASRRTGNQPQHF
TRBJ2-5	TRBV7-2	TRBD2	TGTGCCAGCAGCTTTGGAGCGGGGGGGCCGTTGGAGACCCAGTACTTC	CASSFGAGGPLETQYF
TRBJ1-6	TRBV19	.	TGTGCCAGTAGCTCGGCGAGGTATACTTCACCCCTCCACTTT	CASSSARYTSPLHF